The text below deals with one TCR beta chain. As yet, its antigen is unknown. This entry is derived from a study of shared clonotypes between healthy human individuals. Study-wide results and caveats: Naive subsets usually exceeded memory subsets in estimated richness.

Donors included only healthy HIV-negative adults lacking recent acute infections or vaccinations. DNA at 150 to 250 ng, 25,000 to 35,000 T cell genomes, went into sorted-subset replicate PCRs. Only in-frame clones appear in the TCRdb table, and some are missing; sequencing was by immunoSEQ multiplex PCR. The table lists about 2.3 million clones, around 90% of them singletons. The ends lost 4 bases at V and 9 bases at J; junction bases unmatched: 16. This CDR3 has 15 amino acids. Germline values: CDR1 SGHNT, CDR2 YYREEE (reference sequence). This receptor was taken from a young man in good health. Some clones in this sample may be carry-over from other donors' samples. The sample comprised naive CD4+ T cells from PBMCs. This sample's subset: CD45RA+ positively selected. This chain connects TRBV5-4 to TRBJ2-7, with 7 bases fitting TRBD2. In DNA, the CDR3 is TGTGCCAGCAGCCCCGAGGCTAGCGGTCTTAGGCGGCAGTACTTC. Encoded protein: CASSPEASGLRRQYF.